This record looks at one T cell receptor (beta chain) sequence and its context. What antigen it recognizes has not been identified. No much larger clonotype is one base removed from it; base qualities were not supplied. This sample was taken from a study of blood T cell repertoires in COVID-19 (dated by TCRdb to 2020 to 2021). Broadly, across the study: Samples from collaborators originated in the United States, Italy and Spain and spanned both the acute and convalescent phases of COVID-19. The prospective study material was composed of cDNA or gDNA derived from T cells, B-cell-depleted T cells, or PBMCs. Deeply sampled blood TCRbeta repertoires from subjects exposed to, actively infected with, or recovered from COVID-19 were included in the dataset. A freely available public database, intended as a resource for researchers studying the immune response to SARS-CoV-2, is where the repertoires were released. Samples came from the ongoing ImmuneRACE study (first 160 participants) plus 1,254 subjects from 6 global collaborators. Nearly every sample came with metadata listing a de-identified subject ID, COVID-19 status, age in years and sex. Where available, HLA class I and class II types were obtained from metadata supplied by the sample provider rather than from assay-based typing. What the authors observed across the whole study: The quantity of clinical and demographic metadata differed by source and by participant and was supplied without curation.

The CDR3 sequence holds 18 residues, the cysteine and phenylalanine included. Here the CDR3 DNA is all that survives: 54 bases in frame from base 1. At the junction V is shortened by 0 bases and J by 3 bases, with 16 bases in between. In the germline V gene, CDR1 corresponds to SGHRS and CDR2 to YFSETQ. In the prospective study, participants were about 18 to 100 years old, resided in about two dozen geographic areas of the United States, and were enrolled through a virtual design. To assign participants to cohorts, the prospective study relied on clinical history that participants themselves reported in a screening survey and a study questionnaire. Each participant in the prospective study had whole blood, serum and a nasopharyngeal or oropharyngeal swab collected by mobile phlebotomists. Over a roughly two-month period, participants in the prospective study had the option of providing additional blood draws and questionnaires. Before DNA extraction, prospective study blood samples were shipped either frozen or at room temperature.

The immunoSEQ Assay, a bias-controlled multiplex PCR, was used to amplify TCRbeta CDR3 regions from genomic DNA. As for the original processing: Within the assay, amplification of reference gene primers was used to estimate how many nucleated cells each sample contained. To quantify the absolute abundance of each unique TCRbeta CDR3 rearrangement, sequence reads were collapsed and filtered. For each sample, productive Simpson clonality was calculated as the square root of Simpson's diversity index over productive rearrangements. Here the immuneACCESS table is served through TCRdb, limited to in-frame sequences with V and J called. Missing clones are a known gap in these copies; in checked studies unresolved V genes cover under half, and the rest lacks a known reason. The V and J calls and clone size are taken from that table; D and trimming were inferred from the DNA. The sample records some 250,000 clones, about 90% of which are singletons. The ten biggest clones cover about 4% of the sample.

The sequence joins TRBV5-1 to TRBJ2-6; TRBD1 might be the D gene, on 6 matching bases. The clonotype originates from a woman aged 30 to 39 with acute COVID-19. Input material: PBMCs or T cells enriched from blood (not recorded which). This receptor has the CDR3 CASSLGDRTRGGANVLTF. The sequence in DNA is TGCGCCAGCAGCTTGGGTGACAGGACCCGCGGTGGGGCCAACGTCCTGACTTTC.